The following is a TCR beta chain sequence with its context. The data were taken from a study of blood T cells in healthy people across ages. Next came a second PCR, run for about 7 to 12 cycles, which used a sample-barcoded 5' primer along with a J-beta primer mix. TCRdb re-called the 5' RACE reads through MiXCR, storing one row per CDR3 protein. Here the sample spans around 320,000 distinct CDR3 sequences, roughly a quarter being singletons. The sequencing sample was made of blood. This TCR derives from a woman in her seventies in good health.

The CDR3 reads CASSLGVVYGYTF. The CDR3 DNA sequence: TGTGCCAGCAGCTTGGGGGTAGTCTATGGCTACACCTTC. This rearrangement joins TRBV7-9 to TRBJ1-2; tentative D call: TRBD1 (5 bases). V lost 3 bases and J 4 bases, leaving 9 bases between the germline ends. Germline assignment: CDR1 SEHNR and CDR2 FQNEAQ (reference sequence). The CDR3 is made up of 13 amino acids.